The present T cell receptor (beta chain) was sequenced within a study of shared clonotypes between healthy human individuals. Only in-frame clones appear in the TCRdb table, and some are missing; sequencing was by immunoSEQ multiplex PCR. The table records approximately 2.3 million clones, 85% to 95% of them present only once. Trimming took 4 bases from V and 2 from J; bases not matched to a gene: 13. This CDR3 is 19 amino acids long. From germline, CDR1 is SGHNT and CDR2 YYREEE (reference sequence). Material: naive CD4+ T cells from PBMCs. The subset: CD45RA+ positively selected. The rearrangement links TRBV5-4 to TRBJ2-6, with 9 nucleotides matching TRBD2. This receptor was identified in a man younger than 35 in good health. Some clones in this sample may be carry-over from other donors' samples. CDR3 in DNA: TGTGCCAGCAGCGCCCGCCTTGCGGGAGGGCCCGCTGGGGCCAACGTCCTGACTTTC. Its protein product is CASSARLAGGPAGANVLTF.